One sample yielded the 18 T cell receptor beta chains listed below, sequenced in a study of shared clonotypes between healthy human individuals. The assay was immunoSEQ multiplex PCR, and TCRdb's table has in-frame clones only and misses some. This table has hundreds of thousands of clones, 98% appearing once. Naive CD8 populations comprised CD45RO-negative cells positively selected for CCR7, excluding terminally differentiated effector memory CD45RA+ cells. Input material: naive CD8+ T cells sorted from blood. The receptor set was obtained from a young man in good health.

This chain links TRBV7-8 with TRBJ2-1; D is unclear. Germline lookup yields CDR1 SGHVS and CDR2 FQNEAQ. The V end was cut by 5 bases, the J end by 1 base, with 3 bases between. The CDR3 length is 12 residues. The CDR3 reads CASSGSYNEQFF. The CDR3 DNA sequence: TGTGCCAGCAGCGGTTCCTACAATGAGCAGTTCTTC.

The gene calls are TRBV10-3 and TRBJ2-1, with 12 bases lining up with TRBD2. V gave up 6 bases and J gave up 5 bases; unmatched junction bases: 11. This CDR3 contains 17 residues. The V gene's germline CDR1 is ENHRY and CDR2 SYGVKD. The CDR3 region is CAISPLTSGSLDNEQFF. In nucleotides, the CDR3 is TGTGCCATCAGCCCATTGACTAGCGGGAGTCTGGACAATGAGCAGTTCTTC.

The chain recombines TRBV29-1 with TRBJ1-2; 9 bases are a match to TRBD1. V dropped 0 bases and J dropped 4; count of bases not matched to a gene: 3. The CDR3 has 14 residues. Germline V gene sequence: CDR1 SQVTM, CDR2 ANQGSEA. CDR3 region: CSVEDEDRGYGYTF. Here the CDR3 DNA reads TGCAGCGTTGAAGATGAGGACAGGGGCTATGGCTACACCTTC.

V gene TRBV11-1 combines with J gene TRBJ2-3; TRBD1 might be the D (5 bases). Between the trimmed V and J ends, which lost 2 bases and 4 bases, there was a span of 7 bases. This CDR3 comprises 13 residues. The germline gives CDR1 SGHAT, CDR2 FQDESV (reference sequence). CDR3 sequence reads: CASSLSTADTQYF. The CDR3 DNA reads TGTGCCAGCAGCTTATCGACAGCAGATACGCAGTATTTT.

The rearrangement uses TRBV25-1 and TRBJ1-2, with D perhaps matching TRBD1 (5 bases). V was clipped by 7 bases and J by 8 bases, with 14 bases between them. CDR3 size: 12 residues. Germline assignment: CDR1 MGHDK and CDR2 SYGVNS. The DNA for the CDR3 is TGTGCCAGCACGGGGGTTGAACGAGGCTACACCTTC. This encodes CASTGVERGYTF.

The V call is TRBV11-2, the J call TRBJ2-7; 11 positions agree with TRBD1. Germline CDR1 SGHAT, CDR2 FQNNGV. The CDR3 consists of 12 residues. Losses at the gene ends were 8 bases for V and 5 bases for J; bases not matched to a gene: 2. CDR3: CASGQGAHEQYF. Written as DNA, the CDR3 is TGTGCCAGCGGACAGGGGGCCCACGAGCAGTACTTC. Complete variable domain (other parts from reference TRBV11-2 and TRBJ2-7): EAGVAQSPRYKIIEKRQSVAFWCNPISGHATLYWYQQILGQGPKLLIQFQNNGVVDDSQLPKDRFSAERLKGVDSTLKIQPAKLEDSAVYLCASGQGAHEQYFGPGTRLTVT.

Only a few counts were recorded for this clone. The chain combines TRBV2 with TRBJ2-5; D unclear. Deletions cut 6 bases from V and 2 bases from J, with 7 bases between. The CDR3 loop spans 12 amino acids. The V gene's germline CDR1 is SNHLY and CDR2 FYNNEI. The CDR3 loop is CASSLLQETQYF. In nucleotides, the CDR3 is TGTGCCAGCAGCTTGTTACAAGAGACCCAGTACTTC.

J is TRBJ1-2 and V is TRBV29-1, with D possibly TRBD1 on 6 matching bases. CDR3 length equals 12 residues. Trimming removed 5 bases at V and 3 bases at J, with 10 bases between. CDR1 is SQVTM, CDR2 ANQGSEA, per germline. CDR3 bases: TGCAGCGTTCGGGACACGTACTATGGCTACACCTTC. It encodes CSVRDTYYGYTF.

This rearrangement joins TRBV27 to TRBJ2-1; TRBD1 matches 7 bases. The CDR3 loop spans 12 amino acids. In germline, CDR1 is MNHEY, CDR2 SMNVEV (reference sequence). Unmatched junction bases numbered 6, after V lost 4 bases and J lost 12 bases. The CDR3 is CASSSLPGGQFF. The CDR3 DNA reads TGTGCCAGCAGTTCTCTCCCAGGGGGGCAGTTCTTC.

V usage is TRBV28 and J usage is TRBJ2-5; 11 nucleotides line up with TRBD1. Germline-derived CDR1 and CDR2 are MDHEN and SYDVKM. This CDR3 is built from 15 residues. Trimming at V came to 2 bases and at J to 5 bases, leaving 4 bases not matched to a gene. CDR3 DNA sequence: TGTGCCAGCAGTTTAGGACAGGGGGCCGGGGAGACCCAGTACTTC. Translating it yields CASSLGQGAGETQYF.

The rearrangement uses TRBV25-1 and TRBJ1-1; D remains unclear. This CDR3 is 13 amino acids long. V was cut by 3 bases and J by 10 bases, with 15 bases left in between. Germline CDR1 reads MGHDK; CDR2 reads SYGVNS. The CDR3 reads CASSDPSPPRAFF. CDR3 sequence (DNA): TGTGCCAGCAGTGACCCGTCTCCCCCTCGAGCTTTCTTT.

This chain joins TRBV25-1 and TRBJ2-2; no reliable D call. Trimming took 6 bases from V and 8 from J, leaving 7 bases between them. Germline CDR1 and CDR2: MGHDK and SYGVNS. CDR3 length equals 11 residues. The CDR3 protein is CASSPSGELFF. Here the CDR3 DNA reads TGTGCCAGCAGCCCTAGTGGGGAGCTGTTTTTT.

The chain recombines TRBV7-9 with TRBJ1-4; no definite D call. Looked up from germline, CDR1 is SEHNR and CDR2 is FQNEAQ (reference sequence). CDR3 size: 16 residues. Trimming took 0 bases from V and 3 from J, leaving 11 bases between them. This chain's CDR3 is CASSLAFGLPNEKLFF. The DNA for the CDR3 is TGTGCCAGCAGCTTAGCGTTTGGACTTCCTAATGAAAAACTGTTTTTT.

CDR3 DNA sequence: TGCAGTGCGGGACAAAACGAGCAGTACTTC. Protein: CSAGQNEQYF. The rearrangement uses TRBV20-1 and TRBJ2-7; the D gene is possibly TRBD1 (6 bases). Germline assignment: CDR1 DFQATT and CDR2 SNEGSKA (reference sequence). The V gene lost 6 bases and the J gene lost 5 bases, with 8 bases spanning the gap. This CDR3 has 10 residues.

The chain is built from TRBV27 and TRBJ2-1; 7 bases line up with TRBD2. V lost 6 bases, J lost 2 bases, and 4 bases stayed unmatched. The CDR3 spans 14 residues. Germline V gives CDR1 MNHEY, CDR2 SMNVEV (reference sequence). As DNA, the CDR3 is TGTGCCAGCAGCCTTAGCGGGCCCTACAATGAGCAGTTCTTC. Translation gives CASSLSGPYNEQFF.

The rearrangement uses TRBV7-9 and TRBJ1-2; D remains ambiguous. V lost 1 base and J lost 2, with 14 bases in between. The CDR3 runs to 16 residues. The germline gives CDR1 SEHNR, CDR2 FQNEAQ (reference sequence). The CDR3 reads CASSLEEGPRNYGYTF. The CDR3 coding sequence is TGTGCCAGCAGCTTAGAGGAGGGCCCTCGGAACTATGGCTACACCTTC.

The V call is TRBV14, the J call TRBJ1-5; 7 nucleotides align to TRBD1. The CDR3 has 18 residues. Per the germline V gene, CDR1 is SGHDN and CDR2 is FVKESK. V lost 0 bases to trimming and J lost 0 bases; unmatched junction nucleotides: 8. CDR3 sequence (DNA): TGTGCCAGCAGCCAAGAAACCGGGACAGACCTTAGCAATCAGCCCCAGCATTTT. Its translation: CASSQETGTDLSNQPQHF.

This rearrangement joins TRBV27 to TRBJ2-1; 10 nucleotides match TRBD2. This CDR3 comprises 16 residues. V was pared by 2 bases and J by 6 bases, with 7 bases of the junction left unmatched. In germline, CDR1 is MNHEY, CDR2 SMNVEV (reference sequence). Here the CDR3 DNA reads TGTGCCAGCAGTTTAGGGCCACTAGCGGGGCCCAATGAGCAGTTCTTC. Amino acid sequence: CASSLGPLAGPNEQFF.